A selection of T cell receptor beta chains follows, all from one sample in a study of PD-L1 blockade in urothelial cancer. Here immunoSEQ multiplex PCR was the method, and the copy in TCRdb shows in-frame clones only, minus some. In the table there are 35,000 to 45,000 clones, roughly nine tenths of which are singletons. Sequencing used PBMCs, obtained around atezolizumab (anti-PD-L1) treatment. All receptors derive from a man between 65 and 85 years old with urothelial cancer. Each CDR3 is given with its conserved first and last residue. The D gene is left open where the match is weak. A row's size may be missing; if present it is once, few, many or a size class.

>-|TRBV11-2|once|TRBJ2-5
CASSVDLWLETQYF
TGTGCCAGCAGCGTTGACTTGTGGTTAGAGACCCAGTACTTC
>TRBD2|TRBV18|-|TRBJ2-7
CASSSTSGGSYEQYF
TGTGCCAGCTCATCGACTAGCGGAGGGTCCTACGAGCAGTACTTC
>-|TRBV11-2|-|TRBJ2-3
CASSLGGRRTDTQYF
TGTGCCAGCAGCTTAGGAGGCAGACGCACAGATACGCAGTATTTT
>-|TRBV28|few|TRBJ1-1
CASSLGTPLNTEAFF
TGTGCCAGCAGTTTAGGGACACCTTTGAACACTGAAGCTTTCTTT
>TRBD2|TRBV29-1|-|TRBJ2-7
CSVGLAGGPFYEQYF
TGCAGCGTTGGACTAGCGGGAGGGCCGTTCTACGAGCAGTACTTC
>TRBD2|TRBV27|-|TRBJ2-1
CASRAGTGRLAGGGNEQFF
TGTGCCAGCAGGGCCGGGACAGGGCGACTAGCGGGAGGGGGGAATGAGCAGTTCTTC
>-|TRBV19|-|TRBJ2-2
CASTFNTGELFF
TGTGCCAGTACTTTTAACACCGGGGAGCTGTTTTTT
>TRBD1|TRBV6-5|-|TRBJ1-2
CASSRAGTDYGYTF
TGTGCCAGCAGTCGCGCCGGGACAGACTATGGCTACACCTTC
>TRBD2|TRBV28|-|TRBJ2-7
CASSPPAGGAAEQYF
TGTGCCAGCAGTCCACCAGCGGGAGGGGCCGCTGAGCAGTACTTC
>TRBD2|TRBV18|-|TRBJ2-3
CASSWAAGSTDTQYF
TGTGCCAGCTCATGGGCAGCGGGGAGCACAGATACGCAGTATTTT
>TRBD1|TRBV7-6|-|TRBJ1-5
CASSSLTGDQPQHF
TGTGCCAGCAGCTCACTGACAGGGGACCAGCCCCAGCATTTT
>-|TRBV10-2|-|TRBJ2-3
CASSATDTQYF
TGCGCCAGCAGTGCGACAGATACGCAGTATTTT
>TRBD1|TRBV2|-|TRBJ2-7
CASRRDRGEQYF
TGTGCCAGCAGAAGGGACAGAGGCGAGCAGTACTTC
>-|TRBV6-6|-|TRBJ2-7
CASSYGEGGLKAEQYF
TGTGCCAGCAGTTACGGGGAGGGGGGGCTAAAGGCCGAGCAGTACTTC
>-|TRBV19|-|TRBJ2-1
CASTADSLSFISYNEQFF
TGTGCCAGTACCGCAGACAGCTTGAGTTTTATCTCCTACAATGAGCAGTTCTTC
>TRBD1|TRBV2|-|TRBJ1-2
CASTKDRGGNYGYTF
TGTGCCAGCACCAAGGACAGGGGCGGAAACTATGGCTACACCTTC
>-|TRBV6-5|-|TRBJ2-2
CASSFWANTGELFF
TGTGCCAGCAGTTTCTGGGCTAACACCGGGGAGCTGTTTTTT
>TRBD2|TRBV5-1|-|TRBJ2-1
CASSPSGSSYNEQFF
TGCGCCAGCAGCCCGAGCGGGAGCTCCTACAATGAGCAGTTCTTC
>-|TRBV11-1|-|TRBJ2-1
CASSLAHRASEQFF
TGTGCCAGCAGCTTAGCACACCGGGCTAGCGAGCAGTTCTTC
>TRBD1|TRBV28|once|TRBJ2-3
CASSSLGQGITDTQYF
TGTGCCAGCAGTTCCCTGGGACAGGGGATCACAGATACGCAGTATTTT
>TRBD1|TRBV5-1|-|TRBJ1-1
CASSLVGRQGSTEAFF
TGCGCCAGCAGCTTGGTGGGGCGACAGGGGTCCACTGAAGCTTTCTTT
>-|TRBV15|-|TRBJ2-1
CATSRDYLLSLPYNEQFF
TGTGCCACCAGCAGAGATTACCTTTTATCACTACCATACAATGAGCAGTTCTTC
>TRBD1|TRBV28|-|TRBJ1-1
CATGPSGGQGITEAFF
TGTGCCACGGGGCCAAGCGGTGGACAGGGGATCACTGAAGCTTTCTTT
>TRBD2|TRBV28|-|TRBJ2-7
CAATGTSGSFREQYF
TGTGCCGCAACCGGGACTAGCGGGAGCTTCCGCGAGCAGTACTTC
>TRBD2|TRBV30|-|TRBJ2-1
CAWSGREGRLYEQFF
TGTGCCTGGAGTGGCCGGGAGGGCCGGTTGTATGAGCAGTTCTTC
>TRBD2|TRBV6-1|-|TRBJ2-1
CASTVYSGRAGEQFF
TGTGCCAGCACTGTGTACAGCGGGAGGGCGGGGGAGCAGTTCTTC
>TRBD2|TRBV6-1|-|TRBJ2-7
CASSGASGGYEQYF
TGTGCCAGCAGTGGAGCTAGCGGGGGCTACGAGCAGTACTTC
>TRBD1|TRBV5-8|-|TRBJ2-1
CASSLVKGAGGNEQFF
TGTGCCAGCAGCTTGGTAAAGGGAGCAGGGGGCAATGAGCAGTTCTTC
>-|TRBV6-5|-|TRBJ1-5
CASRNQWGDNQPQHF
TGTGCCAGCAGAAACCAATGGGGGGACAATCAGCCCCAGCATTTT
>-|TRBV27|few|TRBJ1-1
CASSLTRNTEAFF
TGTGCCAGCAGTCTCACAAGGAACACTGAAGCTTTCTTT
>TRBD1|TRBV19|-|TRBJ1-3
CARLAGGQSSGNTIYF
TGTGCCAGGTTGGCGGGGGGACAGAGCTCTGGAAACACCATATATTTT
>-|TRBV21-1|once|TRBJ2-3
CASSKLGTSGITDTQYF
TGTGCCAGCAGCAAACTCGGGACTAGCGGAATCACAGATACGCAGTATTTT
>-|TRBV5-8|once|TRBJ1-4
CASSNGQLPGKLFF
TGTGCCAGCAGCAACGGCCAGCTCCCGGGAAAACTGTTTTTT
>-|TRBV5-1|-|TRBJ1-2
CASSLAQDYGYTF
TGCGCCAGCAGCTTGGCACAGGACTATGGCTACACCTTC
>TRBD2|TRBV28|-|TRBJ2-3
CASSLLAGGTDTQYF
TGTGCCAGCAGTCTACTAGCGGGAGGCACAGATACGCAGTATTTT
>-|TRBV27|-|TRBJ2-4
CASSAGQIAKNIQYF
TGTGCCAGCAGTGCGGGACAGATAGCCAAAAACATTCAGTACTTC
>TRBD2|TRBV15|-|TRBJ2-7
CATSSRLAGAAYEQYF
TGTGCCACCAGCAGCCGACTAGCGGGAGCGGCCTACGAGCAGTACTTC
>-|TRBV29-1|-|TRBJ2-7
CSVEAGPGEQYF
TGCAGCGTTGAGGCAGGCCCGGGGGAGCAGTACTTC
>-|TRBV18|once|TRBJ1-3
CASSPYEGGSGNTIYF
TGTGCCAGCTCACCATATGAAGGGGGCTCTGGAAACACCATATATTTT
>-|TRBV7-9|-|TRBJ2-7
CASSSRIKGPHYEQYF
TGTGCCAGCTCTTCTAGAATTAAGGGGCCACACTACGAGCAGTACTTC
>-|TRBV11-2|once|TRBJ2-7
CASSPIRSYEQYF
TGTGCCAGCAGCCCCATTCGTAGCTACGAGCAGTACTTC
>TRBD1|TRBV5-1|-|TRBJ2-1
CASSLQPGQGENEQFF
TGCGCCAGCAGCTTGCAACCGGGACAGGGTGAGAATGAGCAGTTCTTC